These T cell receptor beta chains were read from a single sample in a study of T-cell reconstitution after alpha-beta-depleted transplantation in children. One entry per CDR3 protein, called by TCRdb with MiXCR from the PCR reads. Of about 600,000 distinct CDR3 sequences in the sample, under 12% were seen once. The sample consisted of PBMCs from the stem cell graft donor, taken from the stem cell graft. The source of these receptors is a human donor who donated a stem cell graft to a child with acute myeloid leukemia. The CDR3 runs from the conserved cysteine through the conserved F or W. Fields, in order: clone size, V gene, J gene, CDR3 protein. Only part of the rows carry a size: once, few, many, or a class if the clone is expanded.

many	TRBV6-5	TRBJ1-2	CASSPWSYGYTF
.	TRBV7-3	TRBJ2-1	CASSLRAESNEQFF
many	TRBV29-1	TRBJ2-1	CSVGTSGNGEQFF
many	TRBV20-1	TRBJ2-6	CSARGGANVLTF
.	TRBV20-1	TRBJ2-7	CSARVPGGFEQYF
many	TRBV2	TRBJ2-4	CASKGGTGQNIQYF
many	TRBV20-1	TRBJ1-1	CSAEADTANTEAFF
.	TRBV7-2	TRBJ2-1	CASSLARRPGEQFF
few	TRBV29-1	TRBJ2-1	CSARRSDSSNEQFF
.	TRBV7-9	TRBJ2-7	CASSTQVDEQYF
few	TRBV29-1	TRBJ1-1	CSVGQGATEAFF
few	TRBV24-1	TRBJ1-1	CATRGDLNTEAFF
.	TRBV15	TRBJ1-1	CATSSMVNTEAFF
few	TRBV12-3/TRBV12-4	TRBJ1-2	CASSQQQGAFGYTF
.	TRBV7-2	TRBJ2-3	CASSLRPGLAGDTQYF
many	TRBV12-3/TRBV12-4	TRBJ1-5	CASSLAGGGNQPQHF
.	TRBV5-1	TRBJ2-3	CASSLARTQDTDTQYF
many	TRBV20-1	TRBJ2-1	CSARDPSSSYNEQFF
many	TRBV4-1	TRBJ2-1	CASSQLGKGPTTYNEQFF
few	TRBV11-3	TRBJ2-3	CASSLDGRGDTQYF
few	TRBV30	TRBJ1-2	CAWSAHTGRDGYTF
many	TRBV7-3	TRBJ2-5	CAKTGLRRETQYF
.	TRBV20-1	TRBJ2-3	CSARDLGLAGVLVPDTQYF
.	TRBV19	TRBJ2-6	CASSTPREAGANVLTF
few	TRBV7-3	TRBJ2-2	CASSSETAFRTGELFF
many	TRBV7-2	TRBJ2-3	CASSTRPGTQYF
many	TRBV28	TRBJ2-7	CASSGVTGAREQYF
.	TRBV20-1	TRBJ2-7	CSASRPTHPYEQYF
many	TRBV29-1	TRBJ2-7	CSVPSGTAYEQYF
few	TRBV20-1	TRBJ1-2	CSARQGFEGYTF
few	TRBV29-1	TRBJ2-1	CSVYLEGQFF
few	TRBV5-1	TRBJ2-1	CASSFDGQGYNEQFF
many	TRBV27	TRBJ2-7	CASSLVDGKPYEQYF
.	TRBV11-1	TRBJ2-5	CASSSGLAGTQPQETQYF
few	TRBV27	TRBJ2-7	CASSSGDRGYEQYF
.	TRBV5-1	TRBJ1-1	CASSLVPGDTKAFF
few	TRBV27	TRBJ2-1	CASRRGTSGIYNEQFF
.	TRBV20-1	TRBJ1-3	CSARQGNSGNTIYF
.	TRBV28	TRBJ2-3	CATLDRGSTDTQYF
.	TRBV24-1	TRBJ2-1	CATSGSAYEQFF
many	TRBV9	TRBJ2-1	CASNPASGGPQFF
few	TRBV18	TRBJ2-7	CASSLSRDNSYEQYF
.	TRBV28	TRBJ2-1	CASSPQRKPYNEQFF
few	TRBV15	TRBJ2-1	CATSRPTWGEQFF
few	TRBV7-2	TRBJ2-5	CASSLGSGRQETQYF
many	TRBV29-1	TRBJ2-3	CSVVSPGADTQYF
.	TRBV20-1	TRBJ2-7	CCARDPVGGQAYEQYF
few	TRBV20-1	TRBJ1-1	CSAYQGFEAFF
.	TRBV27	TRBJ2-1	CASRLSFMGYNEQFF
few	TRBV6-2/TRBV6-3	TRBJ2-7	CASSRARGADSYEQYF
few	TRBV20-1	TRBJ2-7	CSAVSGRAYEQYF
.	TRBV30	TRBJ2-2	CAWRGGLGRGNTGELFF
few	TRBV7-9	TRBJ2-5	CASTPHQGGQETQYF
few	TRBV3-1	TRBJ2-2	CASSQIVSRKQGYPRSGELFF
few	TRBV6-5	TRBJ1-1	CASGDWDTEAFF
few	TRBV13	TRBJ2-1	CASSLAGLLSHTPHNEQFF
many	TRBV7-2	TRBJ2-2	CASSFEAGAIGELFF
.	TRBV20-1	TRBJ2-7	CSASWDRDMYEQYF
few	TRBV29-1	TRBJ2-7	CSVALQAEQYF
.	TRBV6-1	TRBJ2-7	CASSEAIWYEQYF